This TCR beta chain was sequenced for a study of cytomegalovirus exposure and HLA in healthy donors (dated by TCRdb to the late 2010s). In terms of the full investigation: According to an earlier analysis of several hundred of the donors, about 179 million T cells yielded roughly 110 million unique TCR beta sequences and approximately 280 Gb of sequence data. Among 300 to 450 genotyped donors of the cohort, an average of approximately 240,000 unique TCR beta nucleotide sequences were sequenced per donor, roughly 20% of them non-productive. The aim of the study was to test whether cataloging public T cell receptors could identify signatures of past pathogen exposure. To decide whether each TCR beta V gene segment behaved as functional or pseudogenic, an earlier analysis of some 580 of the donors relied on high-throughput TCR beta sequencing. To study patterns of TCR occurrence, a later analysis re-analyzed previously published TCR beta repertoires from hundreds of donors and added high-resolution HLA genotyping. The number of typed donors differed by locus: about 629-630 for A, B, C, DRB1 and DQB1; some 500 for DQA1; 606 for DPA1; and 400 to 480 for DPB1. HLA typing included class I and class II loci at four-digit resolution. The T cell repertoires of 666 subjects were profiled by immunosequencing and related to cytomegalovirus serostatus. Along with the approximately 700-subject first cohort, a separate validation cohort of approximately 110 different subjects was used. Roughly 300 gigabases of sequencing data and tens of millions of unique TCR sequences were included in an early release covering under 650 HLA-typed donors. Of the roughly 430 genotyped donors, approximately 83% fell in the genetic ancestry cluster associated with self-reported Caucasian donors. Donor age, sex, ethnicity and CMV serostatus were compiled alongside the repertoire data. All discovery cohort repertoires had been generated on a single sequencing platform. The study combined high-throughput TCR immunosequencing, statistical association of individual TCRs with disease status, and machine learning to predict cytomegalovirus infection status. In a later genetic analysis, genome-wide SNP genotypes for about 55% of the roughly 670 donors were used, and that subset was treated as a discovery cohort. The later analysis used no new phenotypic data to find candidate immune exposures, relying instead on TCR beta sequences and their occurrence across donors. Because of strong linkage in the cohort, roughly five DR-DQ haplotypes were treated as single units for association and clustering. What the work shows at the level of the full study, not this receptor alone: Presence/absence analyses assumed roughly uniform sequencing depth across donors, an assumption that may not hold. A later analysis reported that several top co-occurrence clusters appeared linked to parvovirus B19, influenza, CMV and Epstein-Barr virus. In both the original and validation cohorts, the classifier was reported to diagnose cytomegalovirus status with high specificity and sensitivity. In a later analysis, the rate of TCR association differed among HLA loci, with DRB1 alleles having the most associated TCRs and HLA-C alleles having the fewest. In a later genetic analysis, a missense DCLRE1C variant was associated with V-gene and J-gene trimming of TCR beta chains, and the association was replicated in an independent cohort. According to a later analysis, most CMV-associated TCR beta chains appeared to be HLA-restricted, and the HLA associations seemed to be driven largely by CMV exposure. A few of the identified cytomegalovirus-associated TCR beta chains were confirmed in vitro to be specific for cytomegalovirus antigens. According to a later genetic analysis, donors in an Asian-associated ancestry cluster had fewer N-insertions in productive TCRs than the approximately 650-donor mean. A further reported finding was that TCR beta sequences accurately predicted the HLA-A and HLA-B alleles for most subjects in the first cohort. In a later analysis, HLA-associated TCR beta chains showed more clonal expansion and lower generation probabilities than non-associated chains that were equally common. It was suggested by the authors that the approach could potentially be generalized to other disease states and immunological phenotypes. CMV serostatus was the only immune exposure information available for the cohort. Approximately 18 rarely observed V segments, including chromosome 9 orphons, were excluded from the earlier analysis of several hundred of the donors because counts were too low. Specific HLA alleles were associated with 16,951 TCR beta sequences at a false discovery rate of 0.05 in a later analysis. Some IMGT-functional V segments, including TRBV6-2 and TRBV6-3, could not be distinguished by the 87-base-pair reads and were therefore excluded. Correlated functional status among segregating V segments might reflect linkage disequilibrium, but an unknown experimental factor could not be ruled out. In an earlier analysis of around 600 of the donors, most TCR beta V segments appeared in productive rearrangements about 87% or about 30% of the time, broadly matching IMGT annotations. The sequencing pipeline was judged likely to have produced a cluster of highly shared sequence variants as a technical artifact. Strong co-occurrence of HLA alleles, especially DR and DQ, made assigning TCR associations to individual alleles difficult. HLA typing was unavailable for some donors at each locus, so association tests used only the typed subset. The study gave a list of 150 to 200 TCR beta chains associated with cytomegalovirus. Most TCR sequences were observed very rarely across donors, whereas some public TCRs were present in many individuals. In this cohort, only TCR beta chains were sequenced, and detectable features were limited by the absence of alpha or paired-chain data.

Trimming costs V 0 bases and J 11 bases, and their ends lie 13 bases apart. Inclusive of the bounding cysteine and phenylalanine, the CDR3 is 13 residues long. Only the CDR3 part of the read is kept: 39 bases, read in frame from the first base. CDR1 SGHRS and CDR2 YFSETQ were looked up in the germline V gene. The cohort was made up of approximately 700 healthy bone marrow donors. All cohort members were sampled while nominally healthy, although unrecorded immune exposures were likely present. The donor was CMV seropositive and belonged to the group of 250 to 300 seropositive cohort members. Each donor provided a peripheral blood sample, and peripheral blood mononuclear cells were used for TCR beta sequencing. The Qiagen DNeasy Blood Extraction Kit was used to extract genomic DNA from the blood cell samples. For this clone: Its recognized antigen is unknown. No base qualities exist here, and no much larger clone lies one base off it.

Library method: the immunoSEQ multiplex PCR assay. The multiplex PCR relied on a mix of 60 forward primers for TCR Vbeta segments and 13 reverse primers for TCR Jbeta segments. The CDR3 region of rearranged TCR beta genes was amplified from genomic DNA with a multiplex PCR assay. The amplified TCR beta libraries were sequenced on the Illumina HiSeq System as 87-base-pair reads. On the authors' methods: A later analysis counted tens of millions of unique TCR beta chains across the 550 to 750 repertoires, and around 9.9 million of these chains were shared by at least two donors. Raw reads were error-corrected and collapsed into unique sequences by a nearest-neighbor algorithm in which closely related sequences were merged to remove PCR and sequencing errors. V, D and J gene segments were assigned by aligning CDR3 sequences to IMGT reference sequences. For a sequence to be retained, a match of at least six nucleotides was required to both a V gene segment and a J gene segment. A rearrangement counted as productive if the CDR3 had no stop codons and remained in frame with V and J, and every other rearrangement counted as non-productive. Following IMGT convention, CDR3 was defined as the stretch from the second conserved V-encoded cysteine to the conserved J-encoded phenylalanine. The earlier analysis of 587 of the donors excluded any sequence lacking an unambiguous match to a single V gene segment. In an earlier analysis of 450 to 700 of the donors, V segments were called functional above 56.7% productive rearrangements and were called segregating when the between-donor standard deviation exceeded 5%. A statistical classification framework was built to diagnose cytomegalovirus status from the catalog of TCR beta chain sequences. A later analysis assigned V and J genes by comparing TCR nucleotide sequences with IMGT/GENE-DB human TR gene sequences. In a later analysis, CDR3 sequences and most-parsimonious VDJ recombination scenarios were assigned using the TCRdist pipeline. In a later analysis, each TCR beta chain was defined by its CDR3 amino acid sequence together with its V-gene family, and reads lacking a unique V-gene family were excluded. As a way to deal with suspected cross-contamination and a sequencing artifact, a later analysis dropped under 600 nucleotide sequences that were highly shared and had low generation probability. In a later analysis, a clonal expansion index was calculated for each public chain from normalized within-repertoire ranks of inferred template counts. In a later analysis, generation probabilities were computed using a VDJ recombination model fitted to out-of-frame rearrangements, and the results were checked against IGoR. In a later analysis, hypergeometric tests were used to score TCR-TCR, TCR-HLA and TCR-CMV co-occurrence, with a repertoire-size bias correction applied to TCR pairs. To estimate false discovery rates, a later analysis permuted the HLA or CMV assignments 20 times. In a later analysis, co-occurring TCRs were grouped using DBSCAN, and TCRdist sequence similarity was added for clustering within HLA-allele-positive subsets. Repertoires with fewer than 30,000 or more than 120,000 public chains were left out of co-occurrence clustering, as were a handful of repertoires with anomalous nucleotide sharing. Here the immuneACCESS table is served through TCRdb, limited to in-frame sequences with V and J called. Missing clones are a known gap in these copies; in checked studies unresolved V genes cover under half, and the rest lacks a known reason. The D gene and trimming were derived from the DNA, and the V and J assignments and clone size from that table. This sample is represented by approximately 150,000 clones; roughly 82% of them were singletons. The top ten clones comprise approximately 5.5% of the sample.

The sequenced material came from PBMCs. The chain uses TRBV5-1 and TRBJ2-3, and perhaps TRBD2 as D gene, on 6 matching bases. The TCR sequence derives from a man between 25 and 39 years old in good health and CMV-seropositive. The sequenced DNA: TGCGCCAGCAGCTTGGCGGAGGGTCGGGAGCAGTATTTT. This sequence encodes CASSLAEGREQYF.